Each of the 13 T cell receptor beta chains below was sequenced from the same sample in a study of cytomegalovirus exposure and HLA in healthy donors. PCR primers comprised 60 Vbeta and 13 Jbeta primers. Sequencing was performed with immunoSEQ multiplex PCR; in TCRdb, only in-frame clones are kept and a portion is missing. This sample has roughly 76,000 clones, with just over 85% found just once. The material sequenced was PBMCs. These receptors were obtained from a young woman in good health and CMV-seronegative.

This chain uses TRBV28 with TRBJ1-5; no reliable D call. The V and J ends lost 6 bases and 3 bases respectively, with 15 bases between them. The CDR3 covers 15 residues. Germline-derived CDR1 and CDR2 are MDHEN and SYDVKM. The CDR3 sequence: CASSSLEGYNQPQHF. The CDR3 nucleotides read TGTGCCAGCAGCTCCTTGGAGGGCTACAATCAGCCCCAGCATTTT.

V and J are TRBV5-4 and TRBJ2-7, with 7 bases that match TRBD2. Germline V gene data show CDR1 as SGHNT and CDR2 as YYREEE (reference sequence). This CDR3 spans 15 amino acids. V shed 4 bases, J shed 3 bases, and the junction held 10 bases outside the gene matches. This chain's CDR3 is CASSLPGGRSYEQYF. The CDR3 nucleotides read TGTGCCAGCAGCCTCCCCGGGGGGAGGAGCTACGAGCAGTACTTC.

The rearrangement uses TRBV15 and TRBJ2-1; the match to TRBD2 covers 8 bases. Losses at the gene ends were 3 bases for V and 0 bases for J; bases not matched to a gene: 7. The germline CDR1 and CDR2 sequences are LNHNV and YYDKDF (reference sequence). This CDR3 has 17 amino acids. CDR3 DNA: TGTGCCACCAGCAGCGGGTTAGCGGGGAGCTCCTACAATGAGCAGTTCTTC. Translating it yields CATSSGLAGSSYNEQFF.

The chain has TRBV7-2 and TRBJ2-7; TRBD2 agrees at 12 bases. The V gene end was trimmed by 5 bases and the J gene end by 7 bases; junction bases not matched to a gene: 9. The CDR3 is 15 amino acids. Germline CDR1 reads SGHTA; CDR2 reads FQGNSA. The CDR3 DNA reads TGTGCCAGCAGCGCCCTTACTAGCGGGAGGAAGGAGCAGTACTTC. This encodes CASSALTSGRKEQYF.

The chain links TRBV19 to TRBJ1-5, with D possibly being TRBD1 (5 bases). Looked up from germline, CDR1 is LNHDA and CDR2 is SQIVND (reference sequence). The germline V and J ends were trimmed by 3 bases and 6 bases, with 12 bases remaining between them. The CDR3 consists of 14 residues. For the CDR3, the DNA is TGTGCCAGTAGTATGGCAGGGAGGACTCAGCCCCAGCATTTT. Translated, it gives CASSMAGRTQPQHF.

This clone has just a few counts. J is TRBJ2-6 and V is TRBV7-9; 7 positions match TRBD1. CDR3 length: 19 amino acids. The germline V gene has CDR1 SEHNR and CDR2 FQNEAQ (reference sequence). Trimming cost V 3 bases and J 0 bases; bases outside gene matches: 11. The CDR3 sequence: CASSFLQPGQYSGANVLTF. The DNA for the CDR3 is TGTGCCAGCAGCTTCCTCCAGCCGGGACAGTACTCTGGGGCCAACGTCCTGACTTTC. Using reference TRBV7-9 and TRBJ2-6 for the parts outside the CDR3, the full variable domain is DTGVSQNPRHKITKRGQNVTFRCDPISEHNRLYWYRQTLGQGPEFLTYFQNEAQLEKSRLLSDRFSAERPKGSFSTLEIQRTEQGDSAMYLCASSFLQPGQYSGANVLTFGAGSRLTVL.

DNA for the CDR3: TGTGCCAGTAGTATTAATCACAGGGTCCACGAGCAGTACTTC. Protein product: CASSINHRVHEQYF. V usage is TRBV19 and J usage is TRBJ2-7; tentative D call: TRBD1 (6 bases). The germline CDR1 and CDR2 sequences are LNHDA and SQIVND (reference sequence). Trimming removed 3 bases at V and 5 bases at J, with 14 bases between. CDR3 length equals 14 residues.

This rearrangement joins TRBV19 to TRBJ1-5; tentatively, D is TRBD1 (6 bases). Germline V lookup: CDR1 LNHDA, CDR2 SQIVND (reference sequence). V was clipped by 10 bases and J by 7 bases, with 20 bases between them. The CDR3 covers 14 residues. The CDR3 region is CATKQQGTLQPQHF. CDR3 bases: TGTGCCACCAAACAACAGGGAACTCTCCAGCCCCAGCATTTT.

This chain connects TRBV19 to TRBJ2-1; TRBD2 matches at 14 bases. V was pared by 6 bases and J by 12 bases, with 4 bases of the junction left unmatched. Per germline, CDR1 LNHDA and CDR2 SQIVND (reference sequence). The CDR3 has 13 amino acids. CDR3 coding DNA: TGTGCCAGTAGCGGACTAGCGGGAGGAGTGCAGTTCTTC. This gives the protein CASSGLAGGVQFF.

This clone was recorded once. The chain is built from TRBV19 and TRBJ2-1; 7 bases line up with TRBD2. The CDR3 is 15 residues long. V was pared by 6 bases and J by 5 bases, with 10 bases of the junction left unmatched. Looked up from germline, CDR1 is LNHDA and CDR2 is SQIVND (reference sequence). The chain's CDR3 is CASSSGMAPNNEQFF. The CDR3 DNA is TGTGCCAGTAGCAGCGGGATGGCCCCCAACAATGAGCAGTTCTTC.

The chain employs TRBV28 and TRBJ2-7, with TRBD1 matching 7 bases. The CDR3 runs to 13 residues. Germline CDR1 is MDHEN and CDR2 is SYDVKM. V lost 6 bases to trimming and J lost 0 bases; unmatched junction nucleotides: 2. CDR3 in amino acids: CASRTGSSYEQYF. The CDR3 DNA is TGTGCCAGCAGGACAGGGAGCTCCTACGAGCAGTACTTC.

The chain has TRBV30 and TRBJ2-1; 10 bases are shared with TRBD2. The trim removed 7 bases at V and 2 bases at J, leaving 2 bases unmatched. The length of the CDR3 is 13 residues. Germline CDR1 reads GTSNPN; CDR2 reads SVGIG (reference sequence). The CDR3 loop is CASSGSPYNEQFF. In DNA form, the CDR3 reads TGTGCCTCTAGCGGGAGTCCCTACAATGAGCAGTTCTTC.

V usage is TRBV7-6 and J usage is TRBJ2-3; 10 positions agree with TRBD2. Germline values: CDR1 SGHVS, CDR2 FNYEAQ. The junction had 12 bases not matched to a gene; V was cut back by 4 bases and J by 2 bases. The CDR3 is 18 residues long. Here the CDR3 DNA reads TGTGCCAGCAGCTCCTTGCCAGCTAGCGGGAGCTACACAGATACGCAGTATTTT. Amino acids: CASSSLPASGSYTDTQYF.